This is a list of T cell receptor beta chains from one sample in a study of blood T cells in healthy people across ages. TCRdb re-called the 5' RACE reads through MiXCR, storing one row per CDR3 protein. The sample shows about 1.5 million distinct CDR3 sequences, under 55% of them seen only once. The sequencing input was blood. These receptor sequences come from a woman aged 18-29 years in good health. CDR3s leave out the opening cysteine and the closing phenylalanine or tryptophan.

TRBJ2-1 TRBV20-1 SARAGGEPGLVANEQF
TRBJ1-1 TRBV30 AWSPWDRGSVGAF
TRBJ2-2 TRBV6-1 ASSEGGRLTGELF
TRBJ2-1 TRBV28 ASIDLAGVGNEQF
TRBJ2-1 TRBV25-1 ASSTAGTSGENNEQF
TRBJ2-5 TRBV12-3/TRBV12-4 ASSPGLSGQY
TRBJ2-4 TRBV29-1 SVARPRGAKNIQY
TRBJ1-3 TRBV10-3 AISTGNTIY
TRBJ2-5 TRBV18 ASSPINEQY
TRBJ2-7 TRBV6-1 ASSEGRDRTYEQY
- TRBV25-1 ASSTGTSGDTTYEQY
TRBJ2-3 TRBV12-3/TRBV12-4 AIGTISSTDTQY
TRBJ2-7 TRBV7-2 ASSFRDGTLYEQY
TRBJ2-1 TRBV12-3/TRBV12-4 ASSWGLGGDEQF
TRBJ1-5 TRBV2 ASSGGTGTPGYQPQH
TRBJ1-1 TRBV7-9 ASSPTGQSKLRQAF
TRBJ1-4 TRBV7-9 ASSWRDSNEKLF
TRBJ2-2 TRBV29-1 SVGLLNTGELF
TRBJ1-2 TRBV18 ASSYDTTNYGYT
TRBJ1-4 TRBV28 ASSGSGTNNEKLF
TRBJ2-3 TRBV29-1 SVVGLAGDTDTQY
TRBJ2-1 TRBV9 ASSENLAGNEQF
TRBJ2-3 TRBV4-3 ASSQIGSTDTQY
TRBJ2-2 TRBV7-2 ASTSGGPNTGELF
TRBJ2-1 TRBV29-1 SVAQIKCNEQF
TRBJ1-2 TRBV6-5 ASTPGHQVGYT
TRBJ2-2 TRBV4-3 ASSQVLVRGIGGTGELF
TRBJ1-3 TRBV28 ASRPTLVTGRSGNTIY
TRBJ1-2 TRBV25-1 AKTRAGYT
TRBJ1-2 TRBV6-5 ASSLVGGDGYT
TRBJ1-2 TRBV20-1 SARDRWDRHGYT
TRBJ1-1 TRBV7-7 ASLAQLTTRGGPTEAF
TRBJ2-7 TRBV7-2 ASSSGQGGRQY
TRBJ1-2 TRBV4-1 ASSQEPPGFGYGYT
TRBJ1-2 TRBV7-9 ASSGAGTANYGYT
TRBJ2-3 TRBV7-2 ASSLPDDGGTDTQY
TRBJ2-7 TRBV12-3/TRBV12-4 ASRSGQGNEQY
TRBJ2-7 TRBV7-2 ASSEASGPYEQY
TRBJ2-1 TRBV12-3/TRBV12-4 ASSLIAGGPSSYNEQF
TRBJ2-3 TRBV12-3/TRBV12-4 ASSRTLATDTQY
TRBJ2-5 TRBV9 ASSVTAGGAETQY
TRBJ1-2 TRBV6-6 ASRETGGNYGYT
TRBJ1-5 TRBV20-1 SASGGISQPQH
TRBJ2-7 TRBV20-1 SADHRGSSYEQY
- TRBV15 ATSRARSLTYNEQY
TRBJ2-3 TRBV5-1 ASYGGTDTQY
TRBJ2-3 TRBV5-1 ASSPEGSYTDTQY
TRBJ1-2 TRBV10-3 AISEGSGYT
TRBJ2-1 TRBV2 ASMDRGRETQF
TRBJ2-1 TRBV20-1 SATLLARSYNEQF
TRBJ1-1 TRBV20-1 SARRHHRVTTF
TRBJ2-5 TRBV12-3/TRBV12-4 ASSVITDEQY
TRBJ1-2 TRBV27 ASSLTRAFGYT
TRBJ2-5 TRBV7-2 ASSLRYSVKTQY
TRBJ1-2 TRBV30 AWRARQGNYGYT